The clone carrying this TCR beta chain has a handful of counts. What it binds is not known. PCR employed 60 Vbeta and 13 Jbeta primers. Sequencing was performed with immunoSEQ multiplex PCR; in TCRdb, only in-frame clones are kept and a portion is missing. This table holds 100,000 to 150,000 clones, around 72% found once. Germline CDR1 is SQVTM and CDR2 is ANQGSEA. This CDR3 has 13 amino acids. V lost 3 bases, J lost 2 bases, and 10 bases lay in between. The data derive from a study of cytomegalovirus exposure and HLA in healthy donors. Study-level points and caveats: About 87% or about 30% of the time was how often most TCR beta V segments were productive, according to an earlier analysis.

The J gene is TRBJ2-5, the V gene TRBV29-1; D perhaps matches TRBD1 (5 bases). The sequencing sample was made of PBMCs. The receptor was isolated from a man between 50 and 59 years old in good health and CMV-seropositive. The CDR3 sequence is CSVDRAPQETQYF. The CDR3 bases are TGCAGCGTTGACAGGGCCCCGCAAGAGACCCAGTACTTC.